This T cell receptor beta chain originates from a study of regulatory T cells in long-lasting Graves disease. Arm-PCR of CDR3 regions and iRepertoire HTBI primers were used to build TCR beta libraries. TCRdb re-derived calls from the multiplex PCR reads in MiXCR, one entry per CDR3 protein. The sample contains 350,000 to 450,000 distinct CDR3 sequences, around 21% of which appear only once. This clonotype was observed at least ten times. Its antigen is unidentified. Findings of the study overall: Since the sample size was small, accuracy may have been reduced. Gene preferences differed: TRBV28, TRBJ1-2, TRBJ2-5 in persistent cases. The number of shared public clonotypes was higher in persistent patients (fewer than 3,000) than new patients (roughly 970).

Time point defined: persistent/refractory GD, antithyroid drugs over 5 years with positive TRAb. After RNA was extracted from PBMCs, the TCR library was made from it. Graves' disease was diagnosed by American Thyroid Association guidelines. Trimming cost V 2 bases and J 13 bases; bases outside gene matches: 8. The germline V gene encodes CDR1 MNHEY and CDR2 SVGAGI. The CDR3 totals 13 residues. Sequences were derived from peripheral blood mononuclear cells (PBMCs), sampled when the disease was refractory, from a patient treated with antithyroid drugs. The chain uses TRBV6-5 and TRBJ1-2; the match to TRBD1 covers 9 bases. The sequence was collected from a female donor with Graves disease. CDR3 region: CASSYTRTGDVTF. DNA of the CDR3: TGTGCCAGCAGTTACACCCGGACAGGGGACGTCACCTTC.